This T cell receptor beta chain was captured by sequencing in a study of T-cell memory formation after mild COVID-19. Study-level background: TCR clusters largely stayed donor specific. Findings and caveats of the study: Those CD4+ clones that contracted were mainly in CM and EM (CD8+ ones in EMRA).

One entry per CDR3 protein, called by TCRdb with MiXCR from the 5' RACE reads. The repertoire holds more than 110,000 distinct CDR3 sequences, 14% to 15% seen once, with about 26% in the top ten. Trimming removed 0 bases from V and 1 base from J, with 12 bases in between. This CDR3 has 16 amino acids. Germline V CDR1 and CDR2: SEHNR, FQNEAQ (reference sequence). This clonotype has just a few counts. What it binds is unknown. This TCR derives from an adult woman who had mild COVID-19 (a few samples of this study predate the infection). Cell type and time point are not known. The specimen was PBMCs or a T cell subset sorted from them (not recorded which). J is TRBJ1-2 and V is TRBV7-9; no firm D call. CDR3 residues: CASSLANPELNYGYTF. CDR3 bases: TGTGCCAGCAGCTTAGCAAACCCCGAGCTTAACTATGGCTACACCTTC. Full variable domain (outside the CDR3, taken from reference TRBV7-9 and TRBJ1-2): DTGVSQNPRHKITKRGQNVTFRCDPISEHNRLYWYRQTLGQGPEFLTYFQNEAQLEKSRLLSDRFSAERPKGSFSTLEIQRTEQGDSAMYLCASSLANPELNYGYTFGSGTRLTVV.